These 24 T cell receptor beta chains share one sample of origin, sequenced in a study of CXCR3-negative and CXCR3-positive naive CD8 T cells. Via 5' RACE with UMI labels, TRB cDNA libraries were prepared. For each CDR3 protein, TCRdb gives one entry from its re-call of the 5' RACE reads, without DNA. This sample's clone table lists 100,000 or so distinct CDR3 sequences. The study, taken as a whole, reports: Hydrophobicity was higher for TRB CDR3s found in CXCR3-positive naive cells than in CXCR3-negative naive cells.

These receptors have no identified antigens. Sequenced sample: naive CXCR3+ CD8+ T cells from blood. Subset defined: CD45RO-CCR7+CD27+CD95- naive CD8+ T cells expressing CXCR3 (TNR3+). Receptors were obtained from a human donor in good health. Some clones in this sample may be carry-over from other donors' samples.

This sequence joins TRBV11-2 and TRBJ2-7; TCRdb lists TRBD1, though no DNA is available to test this call. The CDR3 runs to 14 residues. Looked up from germline, CDR1 is SGHAT and CDR2 is FQNNGV. The CDR3 loop is CASSPWGVLDEQYF.

The chain joins TRBV7-6 to TRBJ1-5; TCRdb's D gene call, TRBD1, goes unchecked for lack of DNA. Germline-derived CDR1 and CDR2 are SGHVS and FNYEAQ. The length of the CDR3 is 16 residues. CDR3 sequence: CASSPLSGGGNQPQHF.

V is TRBV6-5 and J is TRBJ2-2; the TRBD2 assignment by TCRdb is unverifiable without DNA. The CDR3 is 13 residues long. Germline loops: CDR1 MNHEY, CDR2 SVGAGI. CDR3 loop: CASSNSGTGELFF.

V and J are TRBV7-9 and TRBJ1-5; TCRdb gives TRBD1 as the D gene, but with no DNA this cannot be confirmed. This CDR3 spans 14 amino acids. The germline gives CDR1 SEHNR, CDR2 FQNEAQ (reference sequence). The CDR3 protein is CASSHGQSNQPQHF.

This chain links TRBV29-1 with TRBJ1-5; no DNA is available, so the TRBD1 call from TCRdb remains unchecked. Germline V gene data show CDR1 as SQVTM and CDR2 as ANQGSEA. The length of the CDR3 is 15 residues. The CDR3 reads CSVPVTNYSNQPQHF.

The chain combines TRBV27 with TRBJ1-1; absent DNA, TCRdb's TRBD1 call cannot be checked. This CDR3 contains 13 residues. Germline-derived CDR1 and CDR2 are MNHEY and SMNVEV (reference sequence). CDR3 region: CASSFTGNTEAFF.

This chain connects TRBV7-9 to TRBJ2-5; there is no DNA to check the TCRdb D call of TRBD2. Germline V CDR1 and CDR2: SEHNR, FQNEAQ (reference sequence). This CDR3 region has 15 residues. The CDR3 here is CASSPRTSEAETQYF.

This chain joins TRBV7-3 and TRBJ2-7; the D call of TRBD2 rests on TCRdb alone, since no DNA is present to check it. Per germline, CDR1 SGHTA and CDR2 FQGTGA. This CDR3 contains 15 residues. CDR3 protein: CASSFTGTSGYEQYF.

The chain employs TRBV7-9 and TRBJ1-5. The CDR3 sequence is 14 residues long. CDR1 SEHNR and CDR2 FQNEAQ come from the germline V gene (reference sequence). CDR3 in amino acids: CASSLALGDQPQHF. Full variable domain (remainder filled in from reference TRBV7-9 and TRBJ1-5): DTGVSQNPRHKITKRGQNVTFRCDPISEHNRLYWYRQTLGQGPEFLTYFQNEAQLEKSRLLSDRFSAERPKGSFSTLEIQRTEQGDSAMYLCASSLALGDQPQHFGDGTRLSIL.

This sequence joins TRBV5-4 and TRBJ2-1; with no DNA, the TCRdb D assignment of TRBD2 cannot be verified. CDR1 is SGHNT and CDR2 is YYREEE in the germline V gene (reference sequence). This CDR3 has 14 residues. The CDR3 sequence: CASSPSGGDNEQFF.

The J gene is TRBJ2-7, the V gene TRBV7-9; with no DNA, the TCRdb D assignment of TRBD1 cannot be verified. This CDR3 has 15 amino acids. CDR1 is SEHNR and CDR2 is FQNEAQ in the germline V gene (reference sequence). This chain's CDR3 is CASSSGPRGPYEQYF.

CDR3: CARSYPGTGSQPQHF. The chain uses TRBV6-2 or TRBV6-3 and TRBJ1-5; TCRdb lists TRBD1, though no DNA is available to test this call. The germline V gene has CDR1 MNHEY and CDR2 SVGEGT. The CDR3 has 15 amino acids.

This chain links TRBV6-5 with TRBJ2-3; lacking DNA, the TRBD2 call made by TCRdb goes unchecked. The germline gives CDR1 MNHEY, CDR2 SVGAGI. The CDR3 spans 15 residues. CDR3 loop: CASSWAGDPGESQYF.

This chain uses TRBV11-3 with TRBJ2-2; TCRdb designates TRBD1, a call that cannot be tested without DNA. Germline lookup yields CDR1 SGHNT and CDR2 YENEEA. CDR3 length equals 15 residues. CDR3 sequence reads: CASSLDLGRTGELFF.

The chain employs TRBV5-1 and TRBJ2-1; as DNA is missing, the TRBD1 call by TCRdb cannot be tested. Per germline, CDR1 SGHRS and CDR2 YFSETQ. CDR3 length: 14 amino acids. The CDR3 is CASSLVGQDNEQFF.

The rearrangement links TRBV10-3 to TRBJ1-2; absent DNA, TCRdb's TRBD1 call cannot be checked. CDR1 is ENHRY, CDR2 SYGVKD, per germline. The CDR3 extends over 16 amino acids. CDR3 residues: CAINNLQDSPNYGYTF.

The rearrangement links TRBV20-1 to TRBJ2-5; TCRdb selects TRBD1, and the lack of DNA leaves this call unchecked. The V gene's germline CDR1 is DFQATT and CDR2 SNEGSKA (reference sequence). The CDR3 is made up of 16 amino acids. The CDR3 spells CSARDPGTAYQETQYF.

V gene TRBV7-8 combines with J gene TRBJ2-1; the TCRdb call, TRBD2, lacks DNA for checking. The CDR3 consists of 14 residues. Germline V CDR1 and CDR2: SGHVS, FQNEAQ. The CDR3 sequence is CASSLGRVRDEQFF.

The gene calls are TRBV7-2 and TRBJ2-1; TCRdb's D call of TRBD2 is untestable without DNA. Germline CDR1 and CDR2: SGHTA and FQGNSA. The length of the CDR3 is 15 residues. CDR3 loop: CASSLGASGSAEQFF.

The chain links TRBV19 to TRBJ2-7; the D call from TCRdb, TRBD1, cannot be confirmed without DNA. Germline CDR1 and CDR2: LNHDA and SQIVND (reference sequence). The CDR3 totals 13 residues. CDR3: CASSNTGIDEQYF.

The chain joins TRBV25-1 to TRBJ2-3; TCRdb indicates TRBD1, and absent DNA this call remains unverified. This CDR3 comprises 11 residues. The germline CDR1 and CDR2 sequences are MGHDK and SYGVNS. This CDR3 is CAINSGGTQYF.

V is TRBV14 and J is TRBJ2-6. In germline, CDR1 is SGHDN, CDR2 FVKESK. This CDR3 has 17 residues. CDR3: CASSQDQGFSGANVLTF.

This sequence joins TRBV6-6 and TRBJ2-5; TCRdb reports TRBD1, a call that lacks DNA to check it against. Germline lookup yields CDR1 MNHNY and CDR2 SVGAGI (reference sequence). The CDR3 sequence is 14 residues long. This chain's CDR3 is CASSLGQGPETQYF.

The chain combines TRBV7-3 with TRBJ2-1; TCRdb designates TRBD1, a call that cannot be tested without DNA. Germline values: CDR1 SGHTA, CDR2 FQGTGA. This CDR3 spans 13 amino acids. Here the CDR3 reads CASSGGAYNEQFF.